The 3 T cell receptor beta chains in this list originate from one sample, sequenced in a study of CD8 T cells in Susac syndrome. A quantity of about 0.5 to 1 ug RNA underwent reverse transcription using random hexamers. TCRdb called the immunoSEQ multiplex PCR reads again in MiXCR, with one record for every CDR3 protein. The data show about 150,000 distinct CDR3 sequences, roughly 95% seen once. Material for sequencing was CD8+ T cells from PBMCs. The receptor set was obtained from a human donor with multiple sclerosis.

This sequence joins TRBV29-1 and TRBJ2-3, with 12 bases lining up with TRBD2. The V gene end was trimmed by 7 bases and the J gene end by 1 base; junction bases not matched to a gene: 6. The CDR3 runs 15 residues. CDR1 is SQVTM, CDR2 ANQGSEA, per germline. CDR3 DNA: TGCAGCGCCCTACGGACTAGCGGGGGCACAGATACGCAGTATTTT. It yields the protein CSALRTSGGTDTQYF.

The chain carries TRBV6-5 and TRBJ2-3; D is perhaps TRBD1 (5 bases). V was cut by 2 bases and J by 0 bases, with 12 bases left in between. Germline CDR1 and CDR2: MNHEY and SVGAGI. The length of the CDR3 is 16 residues. The CDR3 bases are TGTGCCAGCAGTTACCCAGGGCCAGCTAGCACAGATACGCAGTATTTT. Encoded protein: CASSYPGPASTDTQYF.

The chain employs TRBV20-1 and TRBJ1-1; TRBD1 matches 7 bases. Germline V gene lookup returns CDR1 DFQATT and CDR2 SNEGSKA (reference sequence). The CDR3 contains 14 residues. Trimming cost V 0 bases and J 2 bases; bases outside gene matches: 3. The CDR3 DNA is TGCAGTGCTAGAGAGGACAGGATAAACACTGAAGCTTTCTTT. Residues: CSAREDRINTEAFF.